The clone carrying this T cell receptor beta chain was picked up many times. Its specificity is unknown. The data were taken from a study of T cell repertoires in cytomegalovirus infection. Findings and caveats of the study: The response measured ex vivo was dominated by TCR beta clonotypes (HLA-C-restricted and CMV-specific).

The CDR3 spans 19 residues. The J segment lost 6 bases and the V segment lost 0 bases, leaving 16 bases of the junction unmatched. Germline V gives CDR1 MGHRA, CDR2 YSYEKL. TCRdb re-called the reads with MiXCR, one entry per CDR3 protein. The sample lists about 320,000 distinct CDR3 sequences; more than 8% were seen once. Sequenced input: PBMCs. The chain links TRBV4-1 to TRBJ2-1; 8 bases are shared with TRBD2. This clonotype originated in a human donor in good health (CMV status not recorded). Some clones in this sample may be carry-over from other donors' samples. This CDR3 is CASSQDGKGGGRPGNEQFF. In DNA form, the CDR3 reads TGCGCCAGCAGCCAAGATGGTAAGGGAGGCGGGAGGCCCGGCAATGAGCAGTTCTTC.